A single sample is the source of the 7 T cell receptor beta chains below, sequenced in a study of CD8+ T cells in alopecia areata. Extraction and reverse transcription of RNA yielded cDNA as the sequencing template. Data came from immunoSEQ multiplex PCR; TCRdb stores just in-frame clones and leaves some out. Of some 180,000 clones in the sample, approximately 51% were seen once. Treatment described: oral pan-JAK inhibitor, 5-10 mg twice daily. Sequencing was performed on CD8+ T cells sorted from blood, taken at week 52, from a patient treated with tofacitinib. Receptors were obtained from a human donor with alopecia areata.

As DNA, the CDR3 is TGTGCCAGCAGCTCCCGGGTCGCCTATAATTCACCCCTCCACTTT. This codes for CASSSRVAYNSPLHF. V is TRBV5-6 and J is TRBJ1-6; D remains ambiguous. This CDR3 is 15 amino acids long. Per the germline V gene, CDR1 is SGHDT and CDR2 is YYEEEE. Trimming shortened V by 3 bases and J by 2 bases, and 9 bases separated the two germline ends.

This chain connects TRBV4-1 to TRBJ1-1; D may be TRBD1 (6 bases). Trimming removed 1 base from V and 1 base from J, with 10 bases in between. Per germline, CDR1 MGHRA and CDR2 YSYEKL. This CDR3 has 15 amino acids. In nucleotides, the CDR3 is TGCGCCAGCAGCCAAGTGGGAGGGGGGAACACTGAAGCTTTCTTT. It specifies CASSQVGGGNTEAFF.

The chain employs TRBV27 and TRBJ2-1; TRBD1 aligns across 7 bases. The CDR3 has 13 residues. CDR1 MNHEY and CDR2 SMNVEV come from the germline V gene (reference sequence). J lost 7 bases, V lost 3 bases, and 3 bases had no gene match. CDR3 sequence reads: CASSLPDRNEQFF. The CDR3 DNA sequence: TGTGCCAGCAGTTTGCCGGACAGGAATGAGCAGTTCTTC.

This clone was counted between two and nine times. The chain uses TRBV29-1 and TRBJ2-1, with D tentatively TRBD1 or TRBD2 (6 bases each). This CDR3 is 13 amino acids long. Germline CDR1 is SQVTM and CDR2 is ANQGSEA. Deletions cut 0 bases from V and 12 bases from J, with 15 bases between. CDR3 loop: CSVEDLRGPLQFF. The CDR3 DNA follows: TGCAGCGTTGAAGACCTTCGGGGGCCTCTGCAGTTCTTC.

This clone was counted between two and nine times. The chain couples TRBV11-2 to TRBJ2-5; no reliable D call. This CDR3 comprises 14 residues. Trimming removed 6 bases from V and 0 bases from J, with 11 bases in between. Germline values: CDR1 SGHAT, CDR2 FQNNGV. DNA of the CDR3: TGTGCCAGCAGTCCCCCTAGGTACCAAGAGACCCAGTACTTC. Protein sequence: CASSPPRYQETQYF.

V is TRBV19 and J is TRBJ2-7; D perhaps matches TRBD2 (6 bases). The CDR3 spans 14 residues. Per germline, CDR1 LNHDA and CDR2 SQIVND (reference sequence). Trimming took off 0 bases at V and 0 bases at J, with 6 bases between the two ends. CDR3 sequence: CASSIEDYSYEQYF. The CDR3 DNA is TGTGCCAGTAGTATAGAGGACTACTCCTACGAGCAGTACTTC.

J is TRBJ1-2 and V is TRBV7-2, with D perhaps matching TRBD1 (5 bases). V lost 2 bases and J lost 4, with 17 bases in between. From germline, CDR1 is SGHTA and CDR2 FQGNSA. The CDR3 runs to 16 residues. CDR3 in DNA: TGTGCCAGCAGCTTAAATCTTCTTCGGGACCGCTATGGCTACACCTTC. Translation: CASSLNLLRDRYGYTF.